This TCR beta chain was identified in a study of identical twins. After template switching added a universal primer site, the resulting cDNA carried unique molecular identifiers. From the 5' RACE reads, TCRdb called clonotypes with MiXCR, one entry per CDR3 protein. The sample holds some 600,000 distinct CDR3 sequences; less than 9% are singletons and the top ten take about 1.6%. This clonotype was picked up many times. Germline V gene lookup returns CDR1 MNHEY and CDR2 SVGAGI. This CDR3 comprises 11 residues. V shed 8 bases and J shed 4 bases, with 8 bases lying between them. Everyone who gave samples was a healthy Caucasian. These data also featured in a second study, about yellow fever vaccine responses in identical twins.

The chain is built from TRBV6-5 and TRBJ1-1; D ambiguous. Sequenced material: PBMCs. This sequence originates from a woman aged 18-29 years in good health. For the CDR3, the DNA is TGTGCCAGCGGCTGGGGCACTGAAGCTTTCTTT. It specifies CASGWGTEAFF.